This T cell receptor beta chain was sequenced during a study of control samples from healthy donors and cancer patients. CDR1 and CDR2 from the germline V gene are SGHKS and YYEKEE (reference sequence). The V and J ends lost 0 bases and 7 bases respectively, with 11 bases between them. CDR3 length: 15 residues. TCRdb keeps only in-frame clones here, not all; method: immunoSEQ multiplex PCR. The sample consists of some 130,000 clones, about 95% of them appearing once. The rearrangement uses TRBV5-5 and TRBJ1-6; possibly TRBD1 for D (5 bases). The receptor was derived from a man younger than 45 in good health. Sequencing was performed on blood. CDR3 bases: TGTGCCAGCAGCTTGGGGGGACTCGGAAATTCACCCCTCCACTTT. As protein: CASSLGGLGNSPLHF.